Presented here are 12 T cell receptor beta chains from one specimen sequenced in a study of blood T cell repertoires in COVID-19. Libraries were prepared by immunoSEQ multiplex PCR; TCRdb keeps only in-frame clonotypes and omits some of them. The data contain about 150,000 clones, over 80% of them singletons. Sequencing was performed on peripheral blood. The receptors were sampled from an older woman with acute or convalescent COVID-19.

The V call is TRBV7-9, the J call TRBJ1-6; D gene ambiguous. Germline V gene lookup returns CDR1 SEHNR and CDR2 FQNEAQ (reference sequence). The CDR3 has 14 amino acids. V was cut by 1 base and J by 5 bases, with 6 bases left in between. The CDR3 DNA is TGTGCCAGCAGCTTAGACAGTGATAATTCACCCCTCCACTTT. This encodes CASSLDSDNSPLHF.

The rearrangement uses TRBV5-1 and TRBJ1-3; 7 bases map to TRBD1. Germline CDR1 is SGHRS and CDR2 is YFSETQ. V shed 0 bases and J 2 bases; nucleotides not matched to a gene: 5. This CDR3 is built from 16 residues. CDR3 amino acids: CASSLDRGITGNTIYF. As DNA, the CDR3 is TGCGCCAGCAGCTTGGACAGGGGAATCACTGGAAACACCATATATTTT.

The sample holds a few counts of this clone. The V call is TRBV6-2 or TRBV6-3, the J call TRBJ2-2, with TRBD1 matching over 7 bases. The CDR3 covers 18 residues. CDR1 and CDR2 from the germline V gene are MNHEY and SVGEGT. V trimming: 2 bases; J trimming: 2 bases; junction bases outside the gene matches: 11. The CDR3 region is CASSYPTDRAINTGELFF. Here the CDR3 DNA reads TGTGCCAGCAGTTACCCCACCGACAGGGCTATTAACACCGGGGAGCTGTTTTTT.

The J gene is TRBJ1-6, the V gene TRBV30; weak D call: TRBD1 (6 bases). The V gene lost 8 bases and the J gene lost 4 bases, with 18 bases spanning the gap. The CDR3 runs 15 residues. Per germline, CDR1 GTSNPN and CDR2 SVGIG (reference sequence). CDR3 loop: CAGNRDPVYNSPLHF. CDR3 DNA: TGTGCCGGAAACAGGGATCCCGTTTATAATTCACCCCTCCACTTT.

This chain links TRBV6-5 with TRBJ1-1, with no clear D. The germline V gene encodes CDR1 MNHEY and CDR2 SVGAGI. The CDR3 totals 11 residues. V was cut by 10 bases and J by 2 bases, with 8 bases left in between. The CDR3 sequence: CATLGNTEAFF. The CDR3, as DNA: TGTGCCACCCTCGGTAACACTGAAGCTTTCTTT.

In this sample, this clone turned up once. The V call is TRBV7-8, the J call TRBJ1-6; D is uncertain. The V gene lost 1 base and the J gene lost 7 bases, with 14 bases spanning the gap. Germline V gene data show CDR1 as SGHVS and CDR2 as FQNEAQ. The CDR3 runs 16 residues. CDR3 loop: CASSLVPPRENSPLHF. CDR3 sequence (DNA): TGTGCCAGCAGCTTAGTCCCTCCCCGGGAGAATTCACCCCTCCACTTT.

This sequence joins TRBV7-9 and TRBJ2-6; TRBD1 matches 7 bases. CDR1 is SEHNR, CDR2 FQNEAQ, per germline (reference sequence). The CDR3 has 18 amino acids. Trimming at V came to 5 bases and at J to 2 bases, leaving 12 bases not matched to a gene. Here the CDR3 reads CASSQVEGARAGANVLTF. CDR3 sequence (DNA): TGTGCCAGCAGCCAGGTCGAGGGGGCGAGAGCTGGGGCCAACGTCCTGACTTTC.

J is TRBJ1-2 and V is TRBV25-1; 7 nucleotides match TRBD1. The germline CDR1 and CDR2 sequences are MGHDK and SYGVNS. CDR3 size: 14 residues. V was pared by 5 bases and J by 5 bases, with 8 bases of the junction left unmatched. The CDR3 here is CASSLRQGGYGYTF. In DNA, the CDR3 is TGTGCCAGCAGTTTACGACAGGGCGGGTATGGCTACACCTTC.

With regard to this clone: With a much larger clone just one base away, this may be a read error. This chain links TRBV30 with TRBJ2-2; 8 bases are a match to TRBD2. V shed 5 bases and J 6 bases; nucleotides not matched to a gene: 5. Looked up from germline, CDR1 is GTSNPN and CDR2 is SVGIG (reference sequence). The CDR3 contains 13 residues. CDR3 in DNA: TGTGCCTGGGCGGACGGGGGGGCCGGGGAGCTGTTTTTT. Translated, it gives CAWADGGAGELFF.

The chain is built from TRBV24-1 and TRBJ1-5, with D possibly being TRBD1 (5 bases). CDR1 is KGHDR and CDR2 is SFDVKD in the germline V gene. Trimming removed 9 bases from V and 3 bases from J, with 14 bases in between. This CDR3 has 14 amino acids. The CDR3 DNA is TGTGCCACCCAATCTGGCAGGGACAATCAGCCCCAGCATTTT. Protein: CATQSGRDNQPQHF.

The V gene is TRBV19, the J gene TRBJ2-1; 11 bases match TRBD1. CDR3 size: 13 residues. Germline CDR1 LNHDA, CDR2 SQIVND (reference sequence). The trim removed 6 bases at V and 10 bases at J, leaving 5 bases unmatched. The CDR3: CASRGQGAREQFF. The CDR3 nucleotides read TGTGCCAGTAGAGGACAGGGGGCAAGGGAGCAGTTCTTC.

V gene TRBV29-1 combines with J gene TRBJ2-7; tentative D call: TRBD1 (6 bases). The length of the CDR3 is 13 residues. Trimming cost V 3 bases and J 4 bases, with 13 bases left between them. The germline V gene has CDR1 SQVTM and CDR2 ANQGSEA. In DNA, the CDR3 is TGCAGCGTTGACCTGGGGGCAGGGTACGAGCAGTACTTC. Its translation is CSVDLGAGYEQYF.